Presented here are 9 T cell receptor beta chains from one specimen sequenced in a study of T cell changes during pregnancy in multiple sclerosis. Sequencing used immunoSEQ multiplex PCR; TCRdb keeps in-frame clones, though not all of them. This table holds 30,000 to 45,000 clones, 92% found once. The sample was CD4+ T cells from peripheral blood mononuclear cells, taken after pregnancy. Receptor source: a female donor with multiple sclerosis, enrolled in a pregnancy study.

The chain is built from TRBV27 and TRBJ1-2, with TRBD1 matching over 7 bases. Germline CDR1 MNHEY, CDR2 SMNVEV (reference sequence). The CDR3 loop spans 14 amino acids. V gave up 2 bases and J gave up 0 bases; unmatched junction bases: 0. This CDR3 is CASSLQGANYGYTF. The CDR3 bases are TGTGCCAGCAGTTTACAGGGGGCTAACTATGGCTACACCTTC.

This chain joins TRBV28 and TRBJ2-1; 10 bases are shared with TRBD2. CDR1 MDHEN and CDR2 SYDVKM come from the germline V gene. CDR3 length: 15 residues. V lost 4 bases and J lost 8; bases outside the gene matches: 8. The CDR3 sequence: CASSSLAGGVDEQFF. The DNA for the CDR3 is TGTGCCAGCAGTTCTTTAGCGGGAGGAGTCGATGAGCAGTTCTTC.

The chain uses TRBV5-1 and TRBJ1-2; TRBD1 matches 7 bases. After removal of 4 bases from V and 6 bases from J, the junction contained 3 bases not matched to a gene. This CDR3 is 12 amino acids long. Germline V gene data show CDR1 as SGHRS and CDR2 as YFSETQ. This chain's CDR3 is CASSQTGNGYTF. The DNA of the CDR3 is TGCGCCAGCAGCCAGACAGGGAATGGCTACACCTTC.

This clone was found once. The rearrangement links TRBV10-2 to TRBJ2-5; D possibly corresponds to TRBD1 (6 bases). V lost 6 bases and J lost 9, with 17 bases in between. The CDR3 extends over 13 amino acids. Germline V gives CDR1 WSHSY, CDR2 SAAADI. Here the CDR3 DNA reads TGCGCCAGCAGACCCGACAGGCCCCGGGCCCAGTACTTC. Protein product: CASRPDRPRAQYF.

This clone was observed a few times. V usage is TRBV7-7 and J usage is TRBJ1-1, with D maybe TRBD1 (6 bases). Trimming took 5 bases from V and 1 from J, leaving 8 bases between them. The CDR3 contains 13 residues. Germline CDR1 and CDR2: SSHAT and FNYEAQ (reference sequence). The CDR3 DNA reads as TGTGCCAGCAGCAAGGACAGGAACACTGAAGCTTTCTTT. Its protein is CASSKDRNTEAFF.

CDR3 sequence: CASSPYTDTQYF. The CDR3, as DNA: TGTGCCAGCAGTCCTTACACAGATACGCAGTATTTT. The chain uses TRBV27 and TRBJ2-3; D remains ambiguous. Trimming stripped 5 bases from V and 2 bases from J, with 5 bases between. The CDR3 totals 12 residues. Germline V gene sequence: CDR1 MNHEY, CDR2 SMNVEV (reference sequence).

The chain links TRBV7-9 to TRBJ2-7; D is possibly TRBD2 (7 bases). Germline V gene sequence: CDR1 SEHNR, CDR2 FQNEAQ (reference sequence). V gave up 5 bases and J gave up 6 bases, with 20 bases separating them. This CDR3 spans 15 amino acids. The CDR3 protein is CASSPRGGRRAEQYF. DNA of the CDR3: TGTGCCAGCAGCCCAAGGGGGGGGCGCAGGGCCGAGCAGTACTTC.

The rearrangement uses TRBV7-3 and TRBJ2-2, with 7 bases identical to TRBD2. Germline loops: CDR1 SGHTA, CDR2 FQGTGA. J lost 6 bases, V lost 5 bases, and 12 bases had no gene match. The CDR3 is made up of 16 amino acids. CDR3 bases: TGTGCCAGCAGCCTTTTCGGGCGGGGAGGGTCCGGGGAGCTGTTTTTT. Its protein product is CASSLFGRGGSGELFF.

The chain couples TRBV4-3 to TRBJ2-7, with 10 nucleotides matching TRBD1. This CDR3 region has 16 residues. In germline, CDR1 is LGHNA, CDR2 YSLEER. V trimming: 2 bases; J trimming: 5 bases; junction bases outside the gene matches: 9. The CDR3 loop is CASSQPDRGLVHEQYF. CDR3 bases: TGCGCCAGCAGCCAACCCGACAGGGGGCTCGTGCACGAGCAGTACTTC.